This T cell receptor (beta chain) was documented in a study of beta chain features in type 1 diabetes. Study information: Across the samples, approximately 110,000,000 sorted cells were examined in total. Study conclusions and caveats: Shortening that was moderate but significant affected the TCRB CDR3s of Type 1 diabetes patients in all four CD4+ subsets.

CDR1 and CDR2 from the germline V gene are MNHEY and SVGAGI. This CDR3 spans 14 amino acids. The germline V and J ends were trimmed by 6 bases and 2 bases, with 12 bases remaining between them. Turning to this clone: The antigen is unknown.

Isolated RNA was reverse transcribed in full, so expressed TCRB transcripts were sequenced. The method was immunoSEQ multiplex PCR; TCRdb's version includes in-frame clones alone and lacks a portion of them. The sample records a few hundred thousand clones, over 8.5% being singletons. The genes are TRBV6-5 and TRBJ2-3; D may be TRBD1 (5 bases). This TCR was recovered from a man aged 25 to 45 with type 1 diabetes. The specimen was central memory CD4+ T cells from blood. CDR3 DNA sequence: TGTGCCAGCAGCTTTGGGGCCTACACAGATACGCAGTATTTT. Amino acids: CASSFGAYTDTQYF.